The rows below give T cell receptor beta chains drawn from one sample of a study of beta chain features in type 1 diabetes. Clones were sequenced by immunoSEQ multiplex PCR, and TCRdb holds only the in-frame ones, with some missing. Found here are around 290,000 clones, roughly 8% of them singletons; the top ten hold 0.9% to 1.2%. Sequences were obtained from central memory CD4+ T cells from blood. The receptors were gathered from a woman aged 18 to 35 in good health. The CDR3 runs from the conserved cysteine through the conserved F or W. D genes are given only for firm matches. Size values are once, few and many counts, or a class for expanded clones, and some rows have none.

D,J,V,size,length,CDR3,DNA
TRBD2,TRBJ2-1,TRBV7-2,NA,17,CASSLGGTRGSYNEQFF,TGTGCCAGCAGCTTAGGAGGGACTAGGGGCTCCTACAATGAGCAGTTCTTC
NA,TRBJ1-1,TRBV30,few,13,CAWSLGGATEAFF,TGTGCCTGGAGTCTGGGGGGCGCGACTGAAGCTTTCTTT
NA,TRBJ1-4,TRBV7-9,few,16,CASSLMAAAASEKLFF,TGTGCCAGCAGCTTAATGGCTGCGGCGGCAAGTGAAAAACTGTTTTTT
NA,TRBJ2-1,TRBV11-3,few,15,CASSPPGLTGNEQFF,TGTGCCAGCAGCCCACCGGGTCTGACGGGCAATGAGCAGTTCTTC
NA,TRBJ2-5,TRBV9,many,16,CASNPGHLGGVETQYF,TGTGCCAGCAATCCGGGACACCTGGGCGGTGTAGAGACCCAGTACTTC
NA,TRBJ1-5,TRBV7-8,NA,13,CASSLNGGQPQHF,TGTGCCAGCAGTTTGAATGGAGGGCAGCCCCAGCATTTT
NA,TRBJ2-3,TRBV19,NA,13,CATSPGSTDTQYF,TGTGCCACTTCCCCGGGGAGCACAGATACGCAGTATTTT
NA,TRBJ1-4,TRBV7-9,NA,17,CASSLRPRPQGYEKLFF,TGTGCCAGCAGCTTAAGGCCCCGCCCGCAGGGATATGAAAAACTGTTTTTT
TRBD1,TRBJ2-6,TRBV6-1,NA,15,CASSKQGTGANVLTF,TGTGCCAGCAGTAAACAGGGGACTGGGGCCAACGTCCTGACTTTC
NA,TRBJ1-6,TRBV5-6,NA,15,CASTPRGRRDSPLHF,TGTGCCAGCACCCCCCGGGGGAGGAGGGATTCACCCCTCCACTTT